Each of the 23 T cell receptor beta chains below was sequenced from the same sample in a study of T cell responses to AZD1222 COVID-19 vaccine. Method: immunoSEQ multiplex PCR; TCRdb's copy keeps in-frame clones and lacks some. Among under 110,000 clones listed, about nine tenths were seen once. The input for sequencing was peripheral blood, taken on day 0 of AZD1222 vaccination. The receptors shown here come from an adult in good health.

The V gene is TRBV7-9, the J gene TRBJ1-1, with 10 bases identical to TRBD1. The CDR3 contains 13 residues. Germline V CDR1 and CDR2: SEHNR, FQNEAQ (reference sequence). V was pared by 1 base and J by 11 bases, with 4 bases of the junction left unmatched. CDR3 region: CASSLEGTGVAFF. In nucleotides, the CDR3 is TGTGCCAGCAGCTTAGAGGGGACAGGGGTCGCTTTCTTT.

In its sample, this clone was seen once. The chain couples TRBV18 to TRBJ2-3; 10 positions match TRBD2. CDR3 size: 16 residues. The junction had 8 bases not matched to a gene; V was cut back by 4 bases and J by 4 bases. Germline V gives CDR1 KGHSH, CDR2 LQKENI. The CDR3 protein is CASSLTSGAPPDTQYF. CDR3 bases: TGTGCCAGCTCACTTACTAGCGGGGCCCCCCCAGATACGCAGTATTTT.

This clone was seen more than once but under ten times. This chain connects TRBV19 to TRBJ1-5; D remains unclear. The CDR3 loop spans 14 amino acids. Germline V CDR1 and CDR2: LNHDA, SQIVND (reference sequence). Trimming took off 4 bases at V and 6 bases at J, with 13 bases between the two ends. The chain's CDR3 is CASSKSPEVQPQHF. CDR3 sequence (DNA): TGTGCCAGTAGTAAATCACCGGAGGTTCAGCCCCAGCATTTT.

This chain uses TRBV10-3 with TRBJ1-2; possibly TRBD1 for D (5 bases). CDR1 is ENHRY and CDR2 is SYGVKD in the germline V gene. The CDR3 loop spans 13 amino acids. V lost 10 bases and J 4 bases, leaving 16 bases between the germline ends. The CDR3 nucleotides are TGTGCCACGGCGCATAGGGACGGCTATGGCTACACCTTC. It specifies CATAHRDGYGYTF.

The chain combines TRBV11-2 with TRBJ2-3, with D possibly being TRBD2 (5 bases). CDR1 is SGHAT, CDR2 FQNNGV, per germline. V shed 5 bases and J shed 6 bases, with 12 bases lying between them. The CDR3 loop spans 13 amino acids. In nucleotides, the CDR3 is TGTGCCAGCAGCCTTGGGGTAGCGGATACGCAGTATTTT. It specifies CASSLGVADTQYF.

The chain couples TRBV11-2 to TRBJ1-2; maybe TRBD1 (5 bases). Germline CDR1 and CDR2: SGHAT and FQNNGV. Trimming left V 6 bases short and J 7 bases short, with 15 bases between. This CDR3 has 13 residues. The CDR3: CASRPGLPSGYTF. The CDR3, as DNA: TGTGCCAGCAGGCCAGGGTTACCAAGTGGCTACACCTTC.

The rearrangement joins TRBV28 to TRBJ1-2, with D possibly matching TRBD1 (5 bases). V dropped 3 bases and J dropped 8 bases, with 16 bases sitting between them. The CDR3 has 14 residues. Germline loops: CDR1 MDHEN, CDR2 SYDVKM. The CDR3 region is CASSLGGDLEGYTF. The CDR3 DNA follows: TGTGCCAGCAGTTTGGGGGGGGATCTGGAGGGCTACACCTTC.

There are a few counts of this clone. For the CDR3, the DNA is TGTGCCAGCAGCCAAGGGACCACAGGGGACAGGGATCTGGGGACTGAAGCTTTCTTT. Translating it yields CASSQGTTGDRDLGTEAFF. The chain couples TRBV4-2 to TRBJ1-1; TRBD1 agrees at 9 bases. Trimming removed 1 base from V and 5 bases from J; junction bases left unmatched: 17. CDR1 LGHNA and CDR2 YNFKEQ come from the germline V gene. CDR3 size: 19 residues.

CDR3 sequence reads: CASRPHYSNQPQHF. CDR3 sequence (DNA): TGTGCCAGCAGGCCCCATTATAGCAATCAGCCCCAGCATTTT. V gene TRBV27 combines with J gene TRBJ1-5, with D uncertain. Trimming took 6 bases from V and 0 from J, leaving 9 bases between them. Germline V lookup: CDR1 MNHEY, CDR2 SMNVEV (reference sequence). The CDR3 loop spans 14 amino acids.

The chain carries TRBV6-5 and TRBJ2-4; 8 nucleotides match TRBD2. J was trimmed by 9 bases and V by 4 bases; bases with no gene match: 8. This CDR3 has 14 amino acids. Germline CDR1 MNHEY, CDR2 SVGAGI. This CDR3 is CASSSMSGTSIQYF. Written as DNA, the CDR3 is TGTGCCAGCAGTTCGATGTCCGGGACTAGCATTCAGTACTTC.

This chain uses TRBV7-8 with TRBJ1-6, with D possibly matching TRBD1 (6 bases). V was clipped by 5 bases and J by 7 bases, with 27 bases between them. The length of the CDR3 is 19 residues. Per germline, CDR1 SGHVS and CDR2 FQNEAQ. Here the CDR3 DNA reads TGTGCCAGCAGCCCGAGAAGAGCGCCAGGGGACGGCGCCAATTCACCCCTCCACTTT. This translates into CASSPRRAPGDGANSPLHF.

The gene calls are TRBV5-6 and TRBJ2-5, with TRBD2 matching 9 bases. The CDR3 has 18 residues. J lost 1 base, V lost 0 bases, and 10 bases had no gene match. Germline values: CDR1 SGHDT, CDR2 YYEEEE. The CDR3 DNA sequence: TGTGCCAGCAGCTTGGTCTGGAATAGCGGGGGACCCCAAGAGACCCAGTACTTC. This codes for CASSLVWNSGGPQETQYF. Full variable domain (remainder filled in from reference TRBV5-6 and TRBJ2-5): DAGVTQSPTHLIKTRGQQVTLRCSPKSGHDTVSWYQQALGQGPQFIFQYYEEEERQRGNFPDRFSGHQFPNYSSELNVNALLLGDSALYLCASSLVWNSGGPQETQYFGPGTRLLVL.

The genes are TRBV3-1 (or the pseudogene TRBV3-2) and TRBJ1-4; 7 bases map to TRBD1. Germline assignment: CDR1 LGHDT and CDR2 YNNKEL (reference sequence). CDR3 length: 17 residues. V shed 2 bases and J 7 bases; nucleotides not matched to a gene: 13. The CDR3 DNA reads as TGTGCCAGCAGCCAAAGGACAGGCCCCGCGGTGGGTGAAAAACTGTTTTTT. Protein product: CASSQRTGPAVGEKLFF.

The CDR3, as DNA: TGTGCCAGCAGCCCGTTAAGGACAAACGAGCAGTACTTC. Translation: CASSPLRTNEQYF. The chain has TRBV3-1 (or the pseudogene TRBV3-2) and TRBJ2-7; perhaps TRBD1 as D (5 bases). The ends were cut back, 4 bases at V and 5 bases at J, with 12 bases in the middle. The CDR3 is 13 amino acids. Germline CDR1 and CDR2: LGHDT and YNNKEL (reference sequence).

CDR3 nucleotide sequence: TGTGCCACCAGCAGAGGCGATTATGGCTACACCTTC. It is translated as CATSRGDYGYTF. The chain has TRBV15 and TRBJ1-2; D is ambiguous. In germline, CDR1 is LNHNV, CDR2 YYDKDF (reference sequence). CDR3 length: 12 amino acids. The ends were cut back, 1 base at V and 5 bases at J, with 5 bases in the middle.

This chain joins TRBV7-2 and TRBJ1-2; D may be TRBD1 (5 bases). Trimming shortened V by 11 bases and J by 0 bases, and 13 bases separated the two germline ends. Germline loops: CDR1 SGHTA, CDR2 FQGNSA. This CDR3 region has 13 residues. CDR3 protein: CAGVGATNYGYTF. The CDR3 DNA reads TGTGCCGGAGTAGGGGCAACTAACTATGGCTACACCTTC.

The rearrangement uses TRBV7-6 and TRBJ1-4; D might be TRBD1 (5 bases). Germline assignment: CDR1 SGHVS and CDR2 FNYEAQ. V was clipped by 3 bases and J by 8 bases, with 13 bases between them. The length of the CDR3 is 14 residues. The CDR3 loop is CASSLLRGDEKLFF. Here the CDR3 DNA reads TGTGCCAGCAGCTTGCTTCGGGGGGACGAAAAACTGTTTTTT.

The CDR3 here is CASTKQGAALEAFF. The CDR3 DNA reads as TGTGCCAGCACTAAACAGGGGGCGGCCCTTGAAGCTTTCTTT. The chain joins TRBV2 to TRBJ1-1, with 9 positions matching TRBD1. After removal of 7 bases from V and 7 bases from J, the junction contained 10 bases not matched to a gene. CDR1 and CDR2 (germline): SNHLY, FYNNEI. CDR3 size: 14 residues.

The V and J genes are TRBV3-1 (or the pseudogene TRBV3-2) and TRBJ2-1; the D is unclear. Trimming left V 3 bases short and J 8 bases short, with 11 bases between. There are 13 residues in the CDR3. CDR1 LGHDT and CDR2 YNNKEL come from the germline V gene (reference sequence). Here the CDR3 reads CASSQVGEDEQFF. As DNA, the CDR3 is TGTGCCAGCAGCCAGGTGGGCGAGGATGAGCAGTTCTTC.

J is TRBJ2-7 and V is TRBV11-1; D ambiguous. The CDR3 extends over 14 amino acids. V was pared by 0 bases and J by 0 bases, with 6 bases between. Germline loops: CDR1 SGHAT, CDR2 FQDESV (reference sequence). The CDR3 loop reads CASSLASFSYEQYF. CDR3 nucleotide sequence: TGTGCCAGCAGCTTAGCTTCCTTCTCCTACGAGCAGTACTTC.

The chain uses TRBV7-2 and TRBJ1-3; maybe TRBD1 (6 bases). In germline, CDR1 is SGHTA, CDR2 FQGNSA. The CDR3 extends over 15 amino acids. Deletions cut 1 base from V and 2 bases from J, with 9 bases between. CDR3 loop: CASSLVRGAGNTIYF. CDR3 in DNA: TGTGCCAGCAGCTTAGTCAGGGGTGCTGGAAACACCATATATTTT.

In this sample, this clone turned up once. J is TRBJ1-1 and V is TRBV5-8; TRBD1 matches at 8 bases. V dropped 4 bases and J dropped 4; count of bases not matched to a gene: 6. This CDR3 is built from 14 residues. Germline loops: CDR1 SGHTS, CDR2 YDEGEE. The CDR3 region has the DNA TGTGCCAGCAGCCCTCGACAGGGGTTCACTGAAGCTTTCTTT. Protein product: CASSPRQGFTEAFF.

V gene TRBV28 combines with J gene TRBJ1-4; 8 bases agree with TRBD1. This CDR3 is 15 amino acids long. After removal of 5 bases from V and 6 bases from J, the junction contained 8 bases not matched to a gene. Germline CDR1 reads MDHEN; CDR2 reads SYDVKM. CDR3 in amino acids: CASSISGGVYEKLFF. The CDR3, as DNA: TGTGCCAGCAGTATATCAGGGGGCGTCTATGAAAAACTGTTTTTT.